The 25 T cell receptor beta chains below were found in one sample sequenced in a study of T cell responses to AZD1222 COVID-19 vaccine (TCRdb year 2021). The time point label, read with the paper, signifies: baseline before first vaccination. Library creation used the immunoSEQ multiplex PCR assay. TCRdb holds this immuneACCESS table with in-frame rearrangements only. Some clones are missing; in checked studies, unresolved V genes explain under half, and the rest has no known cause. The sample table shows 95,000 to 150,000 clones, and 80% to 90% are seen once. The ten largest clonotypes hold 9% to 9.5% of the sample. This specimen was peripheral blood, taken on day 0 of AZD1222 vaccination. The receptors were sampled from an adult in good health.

CDR3 sequence reads: CASSQQGRGYGYTF. CDR3 in DNA: TGTGCCAGCAGTCAACAGGGGAGAGGCTATGGCTACACCTTC. V and J are TRBV6-5 and TRBJ1-2; 7 bases match TRBD1. The CDR3 consists of 14 residues. Germline lookup yields CDR1 MNHEY and CDR2 SVGAGI. Trimming at V came to 5 bases and at J to 4 bases, leaving 7 bases not matched to a gene.

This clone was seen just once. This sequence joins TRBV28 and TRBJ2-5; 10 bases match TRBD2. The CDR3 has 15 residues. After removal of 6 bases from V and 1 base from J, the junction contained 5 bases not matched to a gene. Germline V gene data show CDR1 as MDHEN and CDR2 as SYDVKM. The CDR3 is CASRDSGGLQETQYF. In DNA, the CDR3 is TGTGCCAGCAGGGATAGCGGGGGGCTCCAAGAGACCCAGTACTTC.

In DNA form, the CDR3 reads TGTGCCAGCAGCTTAGGTCCAGGACTTTATAATTCACCCCTCCACTTT. Residues: CASSLGPGLYNSPLHF. The rearrangement uses TRBV9 and TRBJ1-6; D is uncertain. The CDR3 runs to 16 residues. V gave up 4 bases and J gave up 4 bases, with 15 bases separating them. CDR1 and CDR2 from the germline V gene are SGDLS and YYNGEE.

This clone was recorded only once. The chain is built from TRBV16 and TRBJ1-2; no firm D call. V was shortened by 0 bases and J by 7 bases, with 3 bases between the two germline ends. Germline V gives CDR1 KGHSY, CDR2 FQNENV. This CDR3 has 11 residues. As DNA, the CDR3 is TGTGCCAGCAGCCAATCTGGTGGCTACACCTTC. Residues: CASSQSGGYTF. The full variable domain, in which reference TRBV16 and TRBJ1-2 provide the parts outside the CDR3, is GEEVAQTPKHLVRGEGQKAKLYCAPIKGHSYVFWYQQVLKNEFKFLISFQNENVFDETGMPKERFSAKCLPNSPCSLEIQATKLEDSAVYFCASSQSGGYTFGSGTRLTVV.

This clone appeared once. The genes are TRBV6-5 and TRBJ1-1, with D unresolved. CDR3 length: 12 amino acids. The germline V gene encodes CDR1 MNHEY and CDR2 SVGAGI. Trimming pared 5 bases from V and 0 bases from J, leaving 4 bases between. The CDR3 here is CASSHMNTEAFF. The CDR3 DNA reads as TGTGCCAGCAGTCACATGAACACTGAAGCTTTCTTT.

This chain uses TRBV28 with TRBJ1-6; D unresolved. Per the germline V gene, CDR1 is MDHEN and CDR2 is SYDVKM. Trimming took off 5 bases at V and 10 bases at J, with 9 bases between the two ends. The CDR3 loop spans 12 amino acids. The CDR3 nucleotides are TGTGCCAGCAGTCAAACAGTGTCACCCCTCCACTTT. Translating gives CASSQTVSPLHF. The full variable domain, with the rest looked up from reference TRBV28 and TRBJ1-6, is DVKVTQSSRYLVKRTGEKVFLECVQDMDHENMFWYRQDPGLGLRLIYFSYDVKMKEKGDIPEGYSVSREKKERFSLILESASTNQTSMYLCASSQTVSPLHFGNGTRLTVT.

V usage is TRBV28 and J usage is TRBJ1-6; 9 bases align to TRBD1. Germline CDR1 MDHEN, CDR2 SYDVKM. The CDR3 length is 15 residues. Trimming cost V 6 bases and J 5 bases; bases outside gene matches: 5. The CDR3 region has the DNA TGTGCCAGCAGGCCCCGGACAGGGGATAATTCACCCCTCCACTTT. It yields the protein CASRPRTGDNSPLHF.

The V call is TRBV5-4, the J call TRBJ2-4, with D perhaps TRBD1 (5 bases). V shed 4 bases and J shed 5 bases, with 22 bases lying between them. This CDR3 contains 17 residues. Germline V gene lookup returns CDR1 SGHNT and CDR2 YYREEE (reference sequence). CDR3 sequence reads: CASSPTGALSSENIQYF. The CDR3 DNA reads TGTGCCAGCAGCCCTACTGGGGCCCTCAGCAGCGAAAACATTCAGTACTTC. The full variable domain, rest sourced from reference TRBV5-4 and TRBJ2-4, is ETGVTQSPTHLIKTRGQQVTLRCSSQSGHNTVSWYQQALGQGPQFIFQYYREEENGRGNFPPRFSGLQFPNYSSELNVNALELDDSALYLCASSPTGALSSENIQYFGAGTRLSVL.

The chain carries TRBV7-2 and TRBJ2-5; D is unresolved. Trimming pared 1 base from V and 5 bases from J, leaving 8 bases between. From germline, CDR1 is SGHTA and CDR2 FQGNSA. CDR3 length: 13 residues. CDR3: CASSLEVGETQYF. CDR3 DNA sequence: TGTGCCAGCAGCTTAGAGGTCGGTGAGACCCAGTACTTC. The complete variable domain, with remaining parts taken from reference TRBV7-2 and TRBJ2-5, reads GAGVSQSPSNKVTEKGKDVELRCDPISGHTALYWYRQSLGQGLEFLIYFQGNSAPDKSGLPSDRFSAERTGGSVSTLTIQRTQQEDSAVYLCASSLEVGETQYFGPGTRLLVL.

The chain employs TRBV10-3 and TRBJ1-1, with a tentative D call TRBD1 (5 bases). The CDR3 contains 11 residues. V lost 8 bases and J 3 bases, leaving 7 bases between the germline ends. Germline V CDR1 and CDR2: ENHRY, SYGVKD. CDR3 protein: CAIGGDTEAFF. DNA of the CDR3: TGTGCCATCGGGGGGGACACTGAAGCTTTCTTT.

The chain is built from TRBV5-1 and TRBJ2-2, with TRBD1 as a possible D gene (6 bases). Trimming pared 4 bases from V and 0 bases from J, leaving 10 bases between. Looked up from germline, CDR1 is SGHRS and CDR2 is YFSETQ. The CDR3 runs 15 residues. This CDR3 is CASSPGAPNTGELFF. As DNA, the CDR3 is TGCGCCAGCAGCCCAGGGGCCCCGAACACCGGGGAGCTGTTTTTT.

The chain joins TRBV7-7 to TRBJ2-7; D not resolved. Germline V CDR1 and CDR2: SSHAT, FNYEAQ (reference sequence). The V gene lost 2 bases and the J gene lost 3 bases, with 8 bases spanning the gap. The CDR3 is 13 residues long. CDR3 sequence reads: CASSLRANYEQYF. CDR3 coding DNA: TGTGCCAGCAGCTTACGTGCGAACTACGAGCAGTACTTC.

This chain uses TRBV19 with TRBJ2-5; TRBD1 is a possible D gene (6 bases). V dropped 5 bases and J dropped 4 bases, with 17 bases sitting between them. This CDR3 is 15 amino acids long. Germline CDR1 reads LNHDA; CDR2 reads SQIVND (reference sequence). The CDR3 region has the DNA TGTGCCAGTAGTCCTCGACAGGTACAGGGAGAGACCCAGTACTTC. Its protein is CASSPRQVQGETQYF.

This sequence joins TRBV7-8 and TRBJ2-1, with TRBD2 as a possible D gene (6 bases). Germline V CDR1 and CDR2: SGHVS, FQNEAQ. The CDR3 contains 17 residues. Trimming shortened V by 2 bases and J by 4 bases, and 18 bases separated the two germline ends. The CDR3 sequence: CASSLRVGLTFYNEQFF. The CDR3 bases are TGTGCCAGCAGCTTAAGAGTAGGACTAACCTTTTACAATGAGCAGTTCTTC.

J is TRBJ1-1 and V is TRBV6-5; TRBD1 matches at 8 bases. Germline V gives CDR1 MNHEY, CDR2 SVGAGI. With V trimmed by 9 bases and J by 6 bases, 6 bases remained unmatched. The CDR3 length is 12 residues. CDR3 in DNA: TGTGCCAGTGGACAGGGACTACCTGAAGCTTTCTTT. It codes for CASGQGLPEAFF.

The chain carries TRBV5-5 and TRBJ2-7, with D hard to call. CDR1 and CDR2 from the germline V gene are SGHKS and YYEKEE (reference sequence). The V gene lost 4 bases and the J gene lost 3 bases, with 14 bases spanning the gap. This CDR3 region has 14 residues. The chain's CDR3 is CASSLGGRNYEQYF. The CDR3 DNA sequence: TGTGCCAGCAGCCTGGGCGGCAGAAACTACGAGCAGTACTTC.

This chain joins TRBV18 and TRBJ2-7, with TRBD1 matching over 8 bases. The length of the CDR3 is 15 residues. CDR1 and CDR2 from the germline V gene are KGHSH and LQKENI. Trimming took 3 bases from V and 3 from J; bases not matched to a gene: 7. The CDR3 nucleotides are TGTGCCAGCTCACCGTCCGGACAGGGCATCTACGAGCAGTACTTC. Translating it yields CASSPSGQGIYEQYF.

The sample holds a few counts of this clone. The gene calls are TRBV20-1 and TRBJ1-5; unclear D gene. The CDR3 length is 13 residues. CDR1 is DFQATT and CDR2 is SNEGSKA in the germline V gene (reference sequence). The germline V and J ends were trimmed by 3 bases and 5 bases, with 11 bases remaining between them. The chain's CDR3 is CSASRQDHQPQHF. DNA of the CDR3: TGCAGTGCTAGTCGGCAGGACCATCAGCCCCAGCATTTT.

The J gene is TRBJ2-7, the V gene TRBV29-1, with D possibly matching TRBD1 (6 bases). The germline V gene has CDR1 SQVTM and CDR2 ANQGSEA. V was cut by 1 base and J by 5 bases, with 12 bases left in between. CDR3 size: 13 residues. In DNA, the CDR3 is TGCAGCGTTGAAGGGACAGTCCTCCACGAGCAGTACTTC. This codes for CSVEGTVLHEQYF.

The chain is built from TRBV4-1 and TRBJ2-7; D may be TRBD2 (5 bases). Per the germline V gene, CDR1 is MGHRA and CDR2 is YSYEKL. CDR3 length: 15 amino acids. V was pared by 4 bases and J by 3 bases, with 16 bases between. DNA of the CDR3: TGCGCCAGCAGCCTTCGGGAAGCTGGGGACTACGAGCAGTACTTC. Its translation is CASSLREAGDYEQYF.

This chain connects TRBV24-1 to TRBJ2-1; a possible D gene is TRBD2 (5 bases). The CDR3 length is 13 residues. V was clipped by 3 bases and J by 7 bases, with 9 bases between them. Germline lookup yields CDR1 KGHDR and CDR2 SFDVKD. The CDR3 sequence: CATSDPRVNEQFF. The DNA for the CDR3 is TGTGCCACCAGTGATCCGAGGGTAAATGAGCAGTTCTTC.

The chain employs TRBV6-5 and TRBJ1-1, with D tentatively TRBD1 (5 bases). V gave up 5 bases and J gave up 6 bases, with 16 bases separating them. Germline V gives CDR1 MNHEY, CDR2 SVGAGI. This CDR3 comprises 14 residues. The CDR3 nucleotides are TGTGCCAGCAGTAAACGGGACGGCTTCGCTGAAGCTTTCTTT. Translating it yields CASSKRDGFAEAFF.

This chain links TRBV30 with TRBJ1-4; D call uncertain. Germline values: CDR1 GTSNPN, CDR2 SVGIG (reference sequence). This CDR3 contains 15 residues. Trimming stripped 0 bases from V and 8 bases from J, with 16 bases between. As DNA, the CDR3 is TGTGCCTGGAGTGTTGCCTCCGTCTCCAGGGAAAAACTGTTTTTT. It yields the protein CAWSVASVSREKLFF.

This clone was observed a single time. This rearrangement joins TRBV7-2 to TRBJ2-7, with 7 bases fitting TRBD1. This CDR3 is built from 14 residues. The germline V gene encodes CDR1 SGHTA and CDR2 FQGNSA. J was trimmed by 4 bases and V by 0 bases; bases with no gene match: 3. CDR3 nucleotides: TGTGCCAGCAGCTTAGCCAGGGGGTCGTACGAGCAGTACTTC. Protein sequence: CASSLARGSYEQYF.

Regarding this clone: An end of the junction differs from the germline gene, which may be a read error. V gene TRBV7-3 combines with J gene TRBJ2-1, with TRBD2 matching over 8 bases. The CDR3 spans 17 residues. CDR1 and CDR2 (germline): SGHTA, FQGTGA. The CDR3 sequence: CASSLTRGGGRYNEQFF. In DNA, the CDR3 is TGTGCCAGCAGCCTAACCCGGGGGGGAGGCAGGTACAATGAGCAGTTCTTC.